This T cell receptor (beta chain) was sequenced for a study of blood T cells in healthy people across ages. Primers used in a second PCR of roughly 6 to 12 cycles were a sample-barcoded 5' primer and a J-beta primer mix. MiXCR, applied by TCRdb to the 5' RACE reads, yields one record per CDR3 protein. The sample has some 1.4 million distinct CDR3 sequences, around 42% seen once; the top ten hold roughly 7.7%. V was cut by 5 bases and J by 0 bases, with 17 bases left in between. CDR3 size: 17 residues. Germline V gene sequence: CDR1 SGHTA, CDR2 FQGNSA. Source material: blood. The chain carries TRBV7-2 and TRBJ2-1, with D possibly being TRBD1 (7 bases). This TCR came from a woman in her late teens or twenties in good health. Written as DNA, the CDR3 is TGTGCCAGCAGCAGGACGGGGGACAGACTCTCCTACAATGAGCAGTTCTTC. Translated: CASSRTGDRLSYNEQFF.